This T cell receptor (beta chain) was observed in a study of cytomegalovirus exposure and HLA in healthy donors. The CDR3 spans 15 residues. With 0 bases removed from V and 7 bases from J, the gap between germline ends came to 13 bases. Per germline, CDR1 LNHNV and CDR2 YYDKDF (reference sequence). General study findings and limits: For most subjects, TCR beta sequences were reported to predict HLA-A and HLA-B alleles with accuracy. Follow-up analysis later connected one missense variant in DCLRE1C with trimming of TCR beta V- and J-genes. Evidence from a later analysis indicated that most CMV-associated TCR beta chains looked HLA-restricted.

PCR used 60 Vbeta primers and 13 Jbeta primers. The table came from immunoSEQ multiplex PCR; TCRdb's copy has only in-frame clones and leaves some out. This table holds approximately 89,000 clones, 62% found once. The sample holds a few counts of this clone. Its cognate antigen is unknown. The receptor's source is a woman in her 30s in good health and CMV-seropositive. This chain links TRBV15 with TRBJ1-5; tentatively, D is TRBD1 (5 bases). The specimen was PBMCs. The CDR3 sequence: CATSRDRGGWQPQHF. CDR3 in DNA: TGTGCCACCAGCAGAGATCGCGGGGGTTGGCAGCCCCAGCATTTT. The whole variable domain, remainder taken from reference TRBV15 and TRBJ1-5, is DAMVIQNPRYQVTQFGKPVTLSCSQTLNHNVMYWYQQKSSQAPKLLFHYYDKDFNNEADTPDNFQSRRPNTSFCFLDIRSPGLGDTAMYLCATSRDRGGWQPQHFGDGTRLSIL.